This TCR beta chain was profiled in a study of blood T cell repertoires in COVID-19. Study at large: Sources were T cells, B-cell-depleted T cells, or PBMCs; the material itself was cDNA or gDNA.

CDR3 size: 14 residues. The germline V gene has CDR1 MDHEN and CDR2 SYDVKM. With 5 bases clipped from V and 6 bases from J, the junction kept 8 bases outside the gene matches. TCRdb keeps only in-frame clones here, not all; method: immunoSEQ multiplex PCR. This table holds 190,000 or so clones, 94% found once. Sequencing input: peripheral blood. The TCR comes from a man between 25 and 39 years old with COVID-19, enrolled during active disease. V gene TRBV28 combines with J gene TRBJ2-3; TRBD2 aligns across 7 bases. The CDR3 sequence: CASSPVVAGDTQYF. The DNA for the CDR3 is TGTGCCAGCAGTCCCGTCGTAGCGGGCGATACGCAGTATTTT.